This T cell receptor beta chain was recovered during a study of blood T cell repertoires in COVID-19. Study in general: Samples of COVID-19 (acute and convalescent) were obtained from the United States, Italy and Spain.

Seattle participants joined during active infection and were tracked over time. Some clones are missing from TCRdb's copy, which holds only in-frame ones; the method was immunoSEQ multiplex PCR. The table records around 150,000 clones, about 87% of them present only once. V shed 1 base and J 1 base; nucleotides not matched to a gene: 9. The V gene's germline CDR1 is LNHDA and CDR2 SQIVND (reference sequence). CDR3 size: 18 residues. This clonotype originated in a woman aged 70-85 years with COVID-19, enrolled during active disease. Source material: peripheral blood. The V call is TRBV19, the J call TRBJ2-4; 8 bases line up with TRBD2. The chain's CDR3 is CASSIGPGAGEAKNIQYF. In DNA, the CDR3 is TGTGCCAGTAGTATAGGTCCGGGAGCGGGGGAGGCCAAAAACATTCAGTACTTC.